This T cell receptor (beta chain) originates from a study of beta chain features in type 1 diabetes. General study findings and limits: The VDJ junctions of type 1 diabetes patients carried fewer insertions and more deletions. TCRB CDR3s from Type 1 diabetes patients were moderately but significantly shorter in all four CD4+ subsets. Cells that show high TCR expression could be over-represented by cDNA sequencing.

Trimming took off 7 bases at V and 0 bases at J, with 9 bases between the two ends. The germline gives CDR1 SQVTM, CDR2 ANQGSEA. The CDR3 consists of 12 residues. This clone was recorded at least ten times. Its target is not known. The authors reverse transcribed all of the isolated RNA, so sequencing captured expressed TCRB transcripts. Measured with immunoSEQ multiplex PCR; TCRdb has only the in-frame clones, and not every one. Here the sample spans a few hundred thousand clones, roughly 17% being singletons. Stem cell-like memory, regulatory, central memory and naive CD4+ cells were sorted via CD45RO/CCR7/CD25/CD127/CD95/CD27.

The chain joins TRBV29-1 to TRBJ1-1, with D maybe TRBD1 (6 bases). The sequenced sample was naive CD4+ T cells from blood. The sequence came from a man aged 30 to 45 with type 1 diabetes. The CDR3 loop is CSAGTLNTEAFF. The CDR3 DNA reads as TGCAGCGCAGGGACACTGAACACTGAAGCTTTCTTT.